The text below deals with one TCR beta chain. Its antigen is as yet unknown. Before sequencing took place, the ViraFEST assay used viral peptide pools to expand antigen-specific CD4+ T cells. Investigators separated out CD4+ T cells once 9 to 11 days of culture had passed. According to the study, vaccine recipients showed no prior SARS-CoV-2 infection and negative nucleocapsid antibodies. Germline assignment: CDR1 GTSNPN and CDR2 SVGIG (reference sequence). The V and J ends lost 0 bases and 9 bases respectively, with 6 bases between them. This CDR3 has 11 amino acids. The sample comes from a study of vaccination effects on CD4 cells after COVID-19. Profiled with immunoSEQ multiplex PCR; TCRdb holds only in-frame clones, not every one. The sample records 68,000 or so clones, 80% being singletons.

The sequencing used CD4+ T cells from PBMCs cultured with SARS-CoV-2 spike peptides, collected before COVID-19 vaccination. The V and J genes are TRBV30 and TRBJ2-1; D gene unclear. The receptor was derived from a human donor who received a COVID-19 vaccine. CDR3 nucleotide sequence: TGTGCCTGGAGTGTACTGGGTGAGCAGTTCTTC. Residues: CAWSVLGEQFF.